The T cell receptor beta chain under discussion was sequenced for a study of blood T cell repertoires in COVID-19. For the study at large: Samples of COVID-19 (acute and convalescent) were obtained from the United States, Italy and Spain. PBMCs, B-cell-depleted T cells, or T cells were the source of the cDNA or gDNA that made up the material.

Per the original methods: The authors estimated nucleated cell counts from reference gene primer amplification. Sequencing used immunoSEQ multiplex PCR; TCRdb keeps in-frame clones, though not all of them. V, J and clone size are taken as reported in that table, and D and trimming were inferred from the DNA itself. The sample yields under 25,000 clones, about 85% seen once. Germline-derived CDR1 and CDR2 are GTSNPN and SVGIG (reference sequence). The V and J ends lost 4 bases and 7 bases, in that order; junction bases with no gene match: 14. The CDR3 is 16 residues long. The specimen sequenced was peripheral blood. This TCR was recovered from a human donor with active COVID-19. The donor label of this sample is uncertain. V gene TRBV30 combines with J gene TRBJ2-2; the match to TRBD1 covers 8 bases. This CDR3 is CAWIEFRDRSHGELFF. The CDR3 DNA sequence: TGTGCCTGGATCGAATTCCGGGACAGGAGTCACGGGGAGCTGTTTTTT.